This T cell receptor (beta chain) was documented in a study of shared T cell receptors in the human thymus. Some clones are missing from TCRdb's copy, which holds only in-frame ones; the method was immunoSEQ multiplex PCR. The data hold about 710,000 clones, with about 89% observed a single time. From germline, CDR1 is MGHDK and CDR2 SYGVNS. V was clipped by 3 bases and J by 4 bases; unmatched bases: 5. The CDR3 extends over 16 amino acids. The same data also went into a second study, on human thymus T cells. This second report adds: Having surgery to correct congenital heart defects, healthy Finnish infants acted as the donors. Thymic resections from corrective heart surgery supplied the tissue.

J is TRBJ2-2 and V is TRBV25-1; TRBD2 agrees at 10 bases. The sequence derives from a boy in the first two years of life with a congenital heart defect. Source material: thymocytes. The chain's CDR3 is CASSEKLAGSTGELFF. The DNA of the CDR3 is TGTGCCAGCAGTGAGAAACTAGCGGGGAGCACCGGGGAGCTGTTTTTT.